Listed here is a single T cell receptor (beta chain). Its antigen is as yet unknown. This specimen comes from a study of post-analysis software for immune sequencing data. Across the study: In terms of disease course, relapsing-remitting, secondary progressive and progressive-relapsing multiple sclerosis were included.

The CDR3 is made up of 14 amino acids. V lost 6 bases to trimming and J lost 2 bases; unmatched junction nucleotides: 5. Study conclusions and caveats: There were roughly five TRBV segments more frequent in patients than controls, and TRBV5-6, TRBV5-1 and TRBV20-1 were among them. The study found significantly lower normalized Chao1 diversity in multiple sclerosis patients than in controls.

Unique molecular identifiers tagged the TCR beta cDNA libraries. Starting from roughly 1.1 to 9.2 million T cells, the study yielded 460,000 or so cDNA molecules. TCRdb ran MiXCR on the PCR reads and lists one entry per CDR3 protein. The table lists approximately 690,000 distinct CDR3 sequences, around 64% of them singletons. This clonotype originated in a girl aged 2-10 years with multiple sclerosis. The rearrangement joins TRBV12-3 or TRBV12-4 to TRBJ2-7, with TRBD2 identical over 9 bases. The sample was blood. In DNA form, the CDR3 reads TGTGCCAGCAGCAATAGCGGGAGTCCCTACGAGCAGTACTTC. Its protein is CASSNSGSPYEQYF.